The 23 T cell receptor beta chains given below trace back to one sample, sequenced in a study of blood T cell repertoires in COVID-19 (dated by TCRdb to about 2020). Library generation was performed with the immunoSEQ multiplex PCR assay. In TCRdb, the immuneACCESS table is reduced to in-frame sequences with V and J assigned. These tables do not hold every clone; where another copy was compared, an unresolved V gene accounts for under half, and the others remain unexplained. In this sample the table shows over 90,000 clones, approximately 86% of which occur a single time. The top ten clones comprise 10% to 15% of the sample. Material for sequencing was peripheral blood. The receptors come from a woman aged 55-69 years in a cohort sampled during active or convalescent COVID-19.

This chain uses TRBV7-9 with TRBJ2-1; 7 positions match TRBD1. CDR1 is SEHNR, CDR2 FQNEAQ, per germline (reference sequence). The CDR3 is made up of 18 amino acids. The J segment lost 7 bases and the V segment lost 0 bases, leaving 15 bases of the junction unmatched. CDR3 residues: CASSLAPFWDSLGNEQFF. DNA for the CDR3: TGTGCCAGCAGCTTAGCGCCATTTTGGGACAGCCTCGGGAATGAGCAGTTCTTC. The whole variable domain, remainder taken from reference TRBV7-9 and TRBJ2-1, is DTGVSQNPRHKITKRGQNVTFRCDPISEHNRLYWYRQTLGQGPEFLTYFQNEAQLEKSRLLSDRFSAERPKGSFSTLEIQRTEQGDSAMYLCASSLAPFWDSLGNEQFFGPGTRLTVL.

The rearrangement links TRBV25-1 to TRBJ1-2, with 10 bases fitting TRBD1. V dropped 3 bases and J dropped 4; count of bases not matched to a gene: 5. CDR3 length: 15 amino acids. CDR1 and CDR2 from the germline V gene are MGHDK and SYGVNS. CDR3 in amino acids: CASSDPGQGSYGYTF. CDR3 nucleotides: TGTGCCAGCAGTGACCCGGGACAGGGGAGCTATGGCTACACCTTC.

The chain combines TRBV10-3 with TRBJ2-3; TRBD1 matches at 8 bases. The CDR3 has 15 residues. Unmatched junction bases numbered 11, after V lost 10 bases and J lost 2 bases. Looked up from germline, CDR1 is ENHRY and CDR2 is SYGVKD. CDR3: CATRPTGVTTDTQYF. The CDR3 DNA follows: TGTGCCACGCGGCCGACAGGGGTTACCACAGATACGCAGTATTTT.

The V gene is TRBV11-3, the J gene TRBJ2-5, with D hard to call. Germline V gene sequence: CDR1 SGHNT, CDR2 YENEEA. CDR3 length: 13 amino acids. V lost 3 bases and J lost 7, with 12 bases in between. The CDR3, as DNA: TGTGCCAGCAGCTTGGCCTTGGAGTCGACCCAGTACTTC. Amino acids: CASSLALESTQYF.

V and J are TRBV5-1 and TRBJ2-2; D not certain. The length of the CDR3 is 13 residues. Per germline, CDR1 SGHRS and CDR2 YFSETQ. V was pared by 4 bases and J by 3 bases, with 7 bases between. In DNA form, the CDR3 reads TGCGCCAGCAGCGCCAGTTACACCGGGGAGCTGTTTTTT. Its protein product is CASSASYTGELFF.

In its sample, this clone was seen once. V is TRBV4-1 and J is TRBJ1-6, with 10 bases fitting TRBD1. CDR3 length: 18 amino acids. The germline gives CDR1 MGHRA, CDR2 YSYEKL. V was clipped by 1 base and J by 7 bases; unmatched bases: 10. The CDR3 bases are TGCGCCAGCAGCCAAGGGCGACAGGGGGCGGGTAGAAATTCACCCCTCCACTTT. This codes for CASSQGRQGAGRNSPLHF.

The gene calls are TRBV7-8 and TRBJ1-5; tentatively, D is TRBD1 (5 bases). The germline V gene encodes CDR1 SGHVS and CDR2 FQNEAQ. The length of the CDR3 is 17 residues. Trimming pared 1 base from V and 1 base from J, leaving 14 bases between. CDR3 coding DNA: TGTGCCAGCAGCTTAGGAGGCGGGAGGGGAAGCAATCAGCCCCAGCATTTT. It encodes CASSLGGGRGSNQPQHF.

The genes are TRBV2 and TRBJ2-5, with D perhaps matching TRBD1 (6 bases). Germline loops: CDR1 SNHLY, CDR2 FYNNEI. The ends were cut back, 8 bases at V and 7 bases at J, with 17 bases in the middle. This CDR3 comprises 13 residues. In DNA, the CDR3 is TGTGCCAGCGTTTCCGGGACATCGGGGACCCAGTACTTC. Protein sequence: CASVSGTSGTQYF.

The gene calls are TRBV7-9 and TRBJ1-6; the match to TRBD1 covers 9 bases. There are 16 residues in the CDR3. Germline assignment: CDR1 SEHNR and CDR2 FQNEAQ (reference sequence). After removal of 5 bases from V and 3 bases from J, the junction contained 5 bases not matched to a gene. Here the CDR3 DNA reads TGTGCCAGCAGCGTTACAGGGGGCCACTATAATTCACCCCTCCACTTT. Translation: CASSVTGGHYNSPLHF.

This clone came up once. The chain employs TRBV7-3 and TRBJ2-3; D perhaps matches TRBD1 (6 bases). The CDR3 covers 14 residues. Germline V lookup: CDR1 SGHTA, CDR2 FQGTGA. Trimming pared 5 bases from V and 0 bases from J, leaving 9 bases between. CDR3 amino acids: CASSVGGSTDTQYF. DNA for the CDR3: TGTGCCAGCAGCGTAGGGGGTAGCACAGATACGCAGTATTTT.

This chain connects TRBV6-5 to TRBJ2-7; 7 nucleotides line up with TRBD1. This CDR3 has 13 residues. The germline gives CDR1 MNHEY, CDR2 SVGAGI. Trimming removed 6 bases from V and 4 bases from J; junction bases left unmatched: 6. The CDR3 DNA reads TGTGCCAGCAGAACCGGACAGGCTTACGAGCAGTACTTC. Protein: CASRTGQAYEQYF.

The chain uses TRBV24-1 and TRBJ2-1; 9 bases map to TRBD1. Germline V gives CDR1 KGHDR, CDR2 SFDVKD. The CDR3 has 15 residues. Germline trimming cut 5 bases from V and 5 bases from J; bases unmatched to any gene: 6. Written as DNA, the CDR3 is TGTGCCACCAGTGTTACCGGGACAGGGAACAATGAGCAGTTCTTC. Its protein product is CATSVTGTGNNEQFF.

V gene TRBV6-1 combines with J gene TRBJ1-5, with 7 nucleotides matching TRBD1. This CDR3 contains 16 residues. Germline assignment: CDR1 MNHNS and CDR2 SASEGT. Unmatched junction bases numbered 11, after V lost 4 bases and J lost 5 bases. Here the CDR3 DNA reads TGTGCCAGCAGTGGAGACCTAGGACAGGCCGATCAGCCCCAGCATTTT. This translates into CASSGDLGQADQPQHF.

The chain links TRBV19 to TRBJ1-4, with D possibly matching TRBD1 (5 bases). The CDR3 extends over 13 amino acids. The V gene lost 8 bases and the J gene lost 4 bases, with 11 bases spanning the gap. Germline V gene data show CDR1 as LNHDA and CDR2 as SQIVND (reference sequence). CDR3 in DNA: TGTGCCAGTCGCAGACAGAGTAATGAAAAACTGTTTTTT. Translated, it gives CASRRQSNEKLFF.

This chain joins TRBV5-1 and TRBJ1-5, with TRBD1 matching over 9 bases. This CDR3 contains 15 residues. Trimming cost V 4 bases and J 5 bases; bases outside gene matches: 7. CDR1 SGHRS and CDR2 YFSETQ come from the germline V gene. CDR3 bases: TGCGCCAGCAGCCCGACAGGGGGTGGGGATCAGCCCCAGCATTTT. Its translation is CASSPTGGGDQPQHF.

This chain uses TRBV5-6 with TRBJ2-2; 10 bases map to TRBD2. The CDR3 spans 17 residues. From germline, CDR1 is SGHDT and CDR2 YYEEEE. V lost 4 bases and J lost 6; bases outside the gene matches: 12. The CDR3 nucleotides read TGTGCCAGCAGCGTCTGGGGAGCGGGAGGGTCTGCCGGGGAGCTGTTTTTT. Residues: CASSVWGAGGSAGELFF. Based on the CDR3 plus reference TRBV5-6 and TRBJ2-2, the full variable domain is DAGVTQSPTHLIKTRGQQVTLRCSPKSGHDTVSWYQQALGQGPQFIFQYYEEEERQRGNFPDRFSGHQFPNYSSELNVNALLLGDSALYLCASSVWGAGGSAGELFFGEGSRLTVL.

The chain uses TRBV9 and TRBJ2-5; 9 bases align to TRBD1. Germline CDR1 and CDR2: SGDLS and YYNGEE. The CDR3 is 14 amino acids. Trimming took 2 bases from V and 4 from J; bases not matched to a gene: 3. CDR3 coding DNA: TGTGCCAGCAGCGTTAGGACAGGGGTAGAGACCCAGTACTTC. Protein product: CASSVRTGVETQYF.

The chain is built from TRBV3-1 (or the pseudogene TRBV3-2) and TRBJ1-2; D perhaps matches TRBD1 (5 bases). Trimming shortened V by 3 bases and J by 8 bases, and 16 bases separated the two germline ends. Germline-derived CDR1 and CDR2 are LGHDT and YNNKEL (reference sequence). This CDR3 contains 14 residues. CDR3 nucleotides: TGTGCCAGCAGCCAGCTTGACAGCTCTAGAGGCTACACCTTC. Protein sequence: CASSQLDSSRGYTF.

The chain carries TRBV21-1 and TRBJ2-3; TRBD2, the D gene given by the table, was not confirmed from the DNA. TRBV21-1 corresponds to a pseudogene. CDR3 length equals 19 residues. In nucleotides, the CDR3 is TGTGCCAGCTATGGACTAGCTTCGTCACAACTACCTAGCACAGATACGCAGTATTTT. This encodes CASYGLASSQLPSTDTQYF.

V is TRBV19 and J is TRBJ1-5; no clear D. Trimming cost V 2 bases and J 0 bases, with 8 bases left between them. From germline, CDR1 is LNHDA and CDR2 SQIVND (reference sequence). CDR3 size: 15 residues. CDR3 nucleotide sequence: TGTGCCAGTAGTATAACGGGGTATAGCAATCAGCCCCAGCATTTT. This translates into CASSITGYSNQPQHF.

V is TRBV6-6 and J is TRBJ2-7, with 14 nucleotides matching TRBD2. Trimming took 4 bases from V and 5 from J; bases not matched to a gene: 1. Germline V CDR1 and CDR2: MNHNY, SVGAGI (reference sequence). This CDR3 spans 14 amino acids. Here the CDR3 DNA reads TGTGCCAGCAGTTGGGGACTAGCGGGAGACGAGCAGTACTTC. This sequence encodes CASSWGLAGDEQYF.

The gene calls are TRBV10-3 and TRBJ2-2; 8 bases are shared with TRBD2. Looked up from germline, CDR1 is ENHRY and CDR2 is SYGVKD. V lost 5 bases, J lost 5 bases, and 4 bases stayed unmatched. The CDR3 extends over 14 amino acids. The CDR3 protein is CAISLAGQTGELFF. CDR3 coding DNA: TGTGCCATCAGTTTAGCGGGACAAACCGGGGAGCTGTTTTTT.

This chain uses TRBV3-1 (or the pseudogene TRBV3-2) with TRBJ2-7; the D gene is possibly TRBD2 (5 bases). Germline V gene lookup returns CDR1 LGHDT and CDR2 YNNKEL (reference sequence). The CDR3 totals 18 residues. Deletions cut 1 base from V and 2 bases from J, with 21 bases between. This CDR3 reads CASSQGEWAASEPYEQYF. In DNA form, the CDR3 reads TGTGCCAGCAGCCAAGGGGAGTGGGCCGCCTCCGAACCCTACGAGCAGTACTTC.